These 27 T cell receptor beta chains share one sample of origin, sequenced in a study. TCRdb re-analysed the RT-PCR reads in MiXCR, keeping a single row per CDR3 protein. The repertoire holds about 680,000 distinct CDR3 sequences, with about 14% as singletons. The sample taken for sequencing was memory CD4+ T cells from blood. These receptors were collected from a female donor in good health, serving as a healthy control.

This clonotype has a handful of counts. Its ends do not fully match the called genes, so a read error is possible. The chain combines TRBV28 with TRBJ2-7, with 10 bases aligning to TRBD2. The germline CDR1 and CDR2 sequences are MDHEN and SYDVKM. The CDR3 covers 16 residues. This chain's CDR3 is CASSPPEGAGGYGQYF. In DNA, the CDR3 is TGTGCCAGCAGTCCCCCCGAGGGAGCGGGAGGGTACGGGCAGTACTTC.

Ten or more counts support this clonotype. This chain connects TRBV5-1 to TRBJ2-1; D remains unclear. Germline CDR1 reads SGHRS; CDR2 reads YFSETQ. The CDR3 spans 16 residues. V was clipped by 0 bases and J by 0 bases, with 10 bases between them. The CDR3 DNA sequence: TGCGCCAGCAGCTTGGGCGGAAGTATCTCCTACAATGAGCAGTTCTTC. Its translation: CASSLGGSISYNEQFF. Combining the CDR3 with reference TRBV5-1 and TRBJ2-1 gives the whole variable domain KAGVTQTPRYLIKTRGQQVTLSCSPISGHRSVSWYQQTPGQGLQFLFEYFSETQRNKGNFPGRFSGRQFSNSRSEMNVSTLELGDSALYLCASSLGGSISYNEQFFGPGTRLTVL.

This clonotype was observed a few times. The chain recombines TRBV11-1 with TRBJ1-2, with 7 bases that match TRBD1. Trimming at V came to 5 bases and at J to 8 bases, leaving 11 bases not matched to a gene. CDR1 and CDR2 (germline): SGHAT, FQDESV (reference sequence). The CDR3 covers 14 residues. The CDR3 region is CASSTYRGETGYTF. For the CDR3, the DNA is TGTGCCAGCAGCACTTACAGGGGCGAAACCGGCTACACCTTC.

The chain carries TRBV5-5 and TRBJ2-5, with 8 bases identical to TRBD1. Germline lookup yields CDR1 SGHKS and CDR2 YYEKEE (reference sequence). This CDR3 has 17 residues. J was trimmed by 2 bases and V by 4 bases; bases with no gene match: 13. The CDR3 is CASSTGQGRVNQETQYF. For the CDR3, the DNA is TGTGCCAGCAGCACCGGACAGGGAAGGGTTAATCAAGAGACCCAGTACTTC.

There are a few counts of this clonotype. The chain employs TRBV7-3 and TRBJ1-5; possibly TRBD1 for D (6 bases). The CDR3 runs 14 residues. V was pared by 5 bases and J by 7 bases, with 15 bases between. Germline-derived CDR1 and CDR2 are SGHTA and FQGTGA. CDR3 coding DNA: TGTGCCAGCAGCCCCGGGGGCGCGGGACAGCCCCAGCATTTT. Its translation is CASSPGGAGQPQHF. Using reference TRBV7-3 and TRBJ1-5 for the parts outside the CDR3, the full variable domain is GAGVSQTPSNKVTEKGKYVELRCDPISGHTALYWYRQSLGQGPEFLIYFQGTGAADDSGLPNDRFFAVRPEGSVSTLKIQRTERGDSAVYLCASSPGGAGQPQHFGDGTRLSIL.

There are a few counts of this clonotype. Given a much more abundant clone one base away, this may be a read error. The rearrangement joins TRBV20-1 to TRBJ2-1; D is uncertain. The V gene's germline CDR1 is DFQATT and CDR2 SNEGSKA (reference sequence). The CDR3 totals 10 residues. CDR3 in DNA: TGCAGTGCTAGAGATAATGGGCAGTTCTTC. This gives the protein CSARDNGQFF.

The CDR3 protein is CASSLSSGVYNEQFF. CDR3 DNA: TGCGCCAGCAGCTTAAGTAGCGGGGTTTACAATGAGCAGTTCTTC. The chain recombines TRBV5-1 with TRBJ2-1, with TRBD2 matching over 8 bases. This CDR3 is 15 amino acids long. The V segment lost 2 bases and the J segment 4 bases; nucleotides outside the gene matches: 5. Germline V lookup: CDR1 SGHRS, CDR2 YFSETQ.

This sequence joins TRBV20-1 and TRBJ1-5, with D hard to call. This CDR3 is built from 13 residues. Germline CDR1 and CDR2: DFQATT and SNEGSKA (reference sequence). V was clipped by 5 bases and J by 4 bases, with 12 bases between them. The CDR3 DNA sequence: TGCAGTGCTGCCCTCTGGATAAATCAGCCCCAGCATTTT. Translating it yields CSAALWINQPQHF.

The sample holds a few counts of this clonotype. This chain uses TRBV12-3 or TRBV12-4 with TRBJ1-1; D call uncertain. The CDR3 sequence is 15 residues long. V shed 2 bases and J shed 0 bases, with 10 bases lying between them. The CDR3 sequence is CASSLSGSLNTEAFF. DNA of the CDR3: TGTGCCAGCAGTTTATCGGGCAGCTTGAACACTGAAGCTTTCTTT.

This clonotype was seen a handful of times. The chain links TRBV12-3 or TRBV12-4 to TRBJ2-1; D gene unclear. CDR3 size: 12 residues. Deletions cut 6 bases from V and 6 bases from J, with 9 bases between. The CDR3: CASRSSINEQFF. For the CDR3, the DNA is TGTGCCAGCAGATCGAGCATCAATGAGCAGTTCTTC.

This clonotype was counted at least ten times. The chain has TRBV5-1 and TRBJ2-7, with 8 bases lining up with TRBD1. V lost 0 bases, J lost 9 bases, and 5 bases stayed unmatched. The CDR3 has 13 residues. From germline, CDR1 is SGHRS and CDR2 YFSETQ. CDR3 amino acids: CASSLGTGRRQYF. As DNA, the CDR3 is TGCGCCAGCAGCTTGGGGACAGGGCGAAGGCAGTACTTC.

This clonotype was detected a few times. V is TRBV20-1 and J is TRBJ2-7, with D unclear. This CDR3 comprises 12 residues. Germline-derived CDR1 and CDR2 are DFQATT and SNEGSKA (reference sequence). With 6 bases removed from V and 6 bases from J, the gap between germline ends came to 15 bases. CDR3: CSAPQRTTEQYF. The DNA of the CDR3 is TGCAGTGCCCCCCAGAGAACCACCGAGCAGTACTTC.

For this clonotype: This clone may be a read error of a much larger clone one base away. The rearrangement links TRBV7-8 to TRBJ1-1, with D unclear. The germline V gene has CDR1 SGHVS and CDR2 FQNEAQ. The length of the CDR3 is 14 residues. Between the trimmed V and J ends, which lost 5 bases and 9 bases, there was a span of 19 bases. CDR3 sequence reads: CASSPREDRTKAFF. CDR3 sequence (DNA): TGTGCCAGCAGCCCCCGGGAGGATAGGACTAAAGCTTTCTTT.

The CDR3 region has the DNA TGCGCCAGCAGCGCTCAAATCGGCCCCTACAATGAGCAGTTCTTC. Translation gives CASSAQIGPYNEQFF. The chain uses TRBV4-3 and TRBJ2-1; D is uncertain. V was shortened by 5 bases and J by 2 bases, with 13 bases between the two germline ends. In germline, CDR1 is LGHNA, CDR2 YSLEER. The CDR3 consists of 15 residues.

The chain has TRBV20-1 and TRBJ2-4; 10 nucleotides match TRBD2. The CDR3 is 15 amino acids. V dropped 3 bases and J dropped 4; count of bases not matched to a gene: 6. Germline CDR1 is DFQATT and CDR2 is SNEGSKA (reference sequence). This CDR3 is CSASLAGVGKNIQYF. DNA for the CDR3: TGCAGTGCTAGCCTAGCGGGAGTTGGTAAAAACATTCAGTACTTC.

This clonotype was counted only a few times. V usage is TRBV4-2 and J usage is TRBJ2-7, with a possible D match to TRBD1 (5 bases). Germline loops: CDR1 LGHNA, CDR2 YNFKEQ. The CDR3 loop spans 15 amino acids. Trimming shortened V by 1 base and J by 0 bases, and 10 bases separated the two germline ends. CDR3 DNA sequence: TGTGCCAGCAGCCAAGGGGGCACGACCTCCTACGAGCAGTACTTC. Protein sequence: CASSQGGTTSYEQYF.

The rearrangement joins TRBV5-1 to TRBJ1-1; D uncertain. The CDR3 is 14 residues long. The germline V and J ends were trimmed by 2 bases and 0 bases, with 8 bases remaining between them. Germline CDR1 reads SGHRS; CDR2 reads YFSETQ. The DNA for the CDR3 is TGCGCCAGCAGCTTCGACATAATGAACACTGAAGCTTTCTTT. Amino acid sequence: CASSFDIMNTEAFF.

The J gene is TRBJ2-3, the V gene TRBV30; D may match TRBD1 or TRBD2 (5 bases each). The V gene's germline CDR1 is GTSNPN and CDR2 SVGIG (reference sequence). V dropped 3 bases and J dropped 2 bases, with 12 bases sitting between them. The length of the CDR3 is 14 residues. The CDR3 DNA follows: TGTGCCTGGAGGGGGCGGGCCCACACAGATACGCAGTATTTT. It codes for CAWRGRAHTDTQYF.

In this sample, this clonotype turned up once. A clone one base away is much larger, so this may be a read error. The chain is built from TRBV20-1 and TRBJ2-2; 12 bases map to TRBD2. V shed 2 bases, J shed 9 bases, and the junction held 13 bases outside the gene matches. The CDR3 is 17 residues long. Germline V CDR1 and CDR2: DFQATT, SNEGSKA (reference sequence). This CDR3 is CSARSGLAGGLGRELFF. The DNA for the CDR3 is TGCAGTGCTAGATCGGGCCTAGCGGGGGGGCTCGGCAGGGAGCTGTTTTTT.

This chain joins TRBV28 and TRBJ2-7; TRBD1 aligns across 7 bases. CDR3 length: 15 amino acids. The trim removed 1 base at V and 0 bases at J, leaving 3 bases unmatched. Looked up from germline, CDR1 is MDHEN and CDR2 is SYDVKM. The chain's CDR3 is CASSLFRTGSYEQYF. The CDR3 region has the DNA TGTGCCAGCAGTTTATTCCGGACAGGCTCCTACGAGCAGTACTTC.

The J gene is TRBJ1-6, the V gene TRBV7-2, with a tentative D call TRBD1 (5 bases). The CDR3 loop spans 16 amino acids. Germline V gene data show CDR1 as SGHTA and CDR2 as FQGNSA. The V and J ends lost 5 bases and 4 bases respectively, with 15 bases between them. The CDR3 nucleotides read TGTGCCAGCAGCCTTAGTCGAGGGGATTATAATTCACCCCTCCACTTT. This sequence encodes CASSLSRGDYNSPLHF.

This clonotype showed up many times. The rearrangement links TRBV5-1 to TRBJ2-3; 9 positions match TRBD2. The V and J ends lost 0 bases and 5 bases, in that order; junction bases with no gene match: 4. The germline gives CDR1 SGHRS, CDR2 YFSETQ. This CDR3 is built from 15 residues. CDR3 amino acids: CASSLGGRAEDTQYF. CDR3 in DNA: TGCGCCAGCAGCTTGGGCGGGAGGGCGGAAGATACGCAGTATTTT.

This clonotype was seen many times. The chain carries TRBV20-1 and TRBJ1-1, with D possibly TRBD1 on 5 matching bases. The germline V gene has CDR1 DFQATT and CDR2 SNEGSKA (reference sequence). V was cut by 0 bases and J by 6 bases, with 11 bases left in between. This CDR3 is built from 13 residues. The DNA of the CDR3 is TGCAGTGCTAGAGAGGTGGAGGGGTCTGAAGCTTTCTTT. Translating gives CSAREVEGSEAFF.

This chain uses TRBV6-2 or TRBV6-3 with TRBJ2-3, with D perhaps TRBD2 (6 bases). With 7 bases removed from V and 0 bases from J, the gap between germline ends came to 17 bases. This CDR3 spans 16 amino acids. In germline, CDR1 is MNHEY, CDR2 SVGEGT. The CDR3 DNA follows: TGTGCCAGCACTCCTCGGCGGGGAACTAGCACAGATACGCAGTATTTT. It codes for CASTPRRGTSTDTQYF.

The gene calls are TRBV2 and TRBJ2-5; no firm D call. The length of the CDR3 is 16 residues. Trimming stripped 1 base from V and 2 bases from J, with 14 bases between. The V gene's germline CDR1 is SNHLY and CDR2 FYNNEI. The CDR3 reads CASSEGAATHQETQYF. CDR3 nucleotide sequence: TGTGCCAGCAGTGAAGGGGCGGCGACCCATCAAGAGACCCAGTACTTC.

The chain joins TRBV2 to TRBJ2-5; D remains ambiguous. V gave up 4 bases and J gave up 3 bases, with 9 bases separating them. This CDR3 is built from 13 residues. Germline V gene lookup returns CDR1 SNHLY and CDR2 FYNNEI. CDR3 nucleotide sequence: TGTGCCAGCAGTGCATACAGTGAAGAGACCCAGTACTTC. It encodes CASSAYSEETQYF.

The table lists this clonotype with many counts. This chain connects TRBV6-5 to TRBJ1-2; perhaps TRBD1 as D (6 bases). Germline V gene data show CDR1 as MNHEY and CDR2 as SVGAGI. V was trimmed by 0 bases and J by 3 bases, leaving 11 bases between them. There are 15 residues in the CDR3. The CDR3: CASSYSASGDYGYTF. The CDR3 nucleotides are TGTGCCAGCAGTTACTCAGCCTCAGGGGACTATGGCTACACCTTC.